Given below is one TCR beta chain in context. The sample belongs to a study of blood T cell repertoires in COVID-19. Germline-derived CDR1 and CDR2 are MNHNS and SASEGT. V was pared by 4 bases and J by 0 bases, with 8 bases of the junction left unmatched. This CDR3 is 16 amino acids long. This table comes from immunoSEQ multiplex PCR, and its TCRdb copy is limited to in-frame clones, with some not included. The sample records roughly 500,000 clones, about 85% being singletons. The sequence was collected from a woman in her sixties who had recovered from COVID-19. Specimen: PBMCs or T cells enriched from blood (not recorded which). This chain uses TRBV6-1 with TRBJ1-1; 7 nucleotides agree with TRBD1. The CDR3 is CASSGLSGQVNTEAFF. CDR3 DNA sequence: TGTGCCAGCAGTGGACTTTCCGGACAGGTGAACACTGAAGCTTTCTTT.